The 24 T cell receptor beta chains given below trace back to one sample, sequenced in a study of blood T cell repertoires in COVID-19. TCRdb's table, derived via immunoSEQ multiplex PCR, lists solely in-frame clones and lacks some. Here the sample spans roughly 170,000 clones, about 72% being singletons. The specimen was PBMCs or T cells enriched from blood (not recorded which). The receptors originated from a woman aged 50 to 65 who had recovered from COVID-19.

The chain couples TRBV28 to TRBJ1-2, with TRBD1 matching 8 bases. J was trimmed by 5 bases and V by 6 bases; bases with no gene match: 8. The CDR3 spans 14 residues. The germline V gene has CDR1 MDHEN and CDR2 SYDVKM. The CDR3 region is CASSFSGGGYGYTF. The CDR3 bases are TGTGCCAGCAGCTTCTCAGGGGGCGGGTATGGCTACACCTTC.

This clone turned up a few times. The chain has TRBV29-1 and TRBJ1-1; D gene ambiguous. CDR1 SQVTM and CDR2 ANQGSEA come from the germline V gene. This CDR3 contains 13 residues. The CDR3 sequence: CGTGITLNTEAFF. CDR3 in DNA: TGCGGCACCGGGATTACTCTTAACACTGAAGCTTTCTTT.

The chain recombines TRBV6-5 with TRBJ1-4; D gene ambiguous. This CDR3 has 14 amino acids. V lost 6 bases and J 7 bases, leaving 15 bases between the germline ends. Per germline, CDR1 MNHEY and CDR2 SVGAGI. CDR3 bases: TGTGCCAGCAGATCGCCCGGGGTGGTTGAAAAACTGTTTTTT. Translating gives CASRSPGVVEKLFF.

This clone was seen a few times. The chain employs TRBV18 and TRBJ1-2; the D gene is possibly TRBD1 (6 bases). V was shortened by 6 bases and J by 8 bases, with 16 bases between the two germline ends. Germline V CDR1 and CDR2: KGHSH, LQKENI. The CDR3 extends over 13 amino acids. The CDR3 region is CASSTQGGTGYTF. CDR3 nucleotide sequence: TGTGCCAGCTCTACACAGGGTGGTACGGGCTACACCTTC.

The V and J genes are TRBV28 and TRBJ1-1; the D gene is possibly TRBD1 (5 bases). The V gene lost 4 bases and the J gene lost 1 base, with 10 bases spanning the gap. The CDR3 sequence is 14 residues long. CDR1 is MDHEN and CDR2 is SYDVKM in the germline V gene. The CDR3 protein is CASSSVGQNTEAFF. The CDR3, as DNA: TGTGCCAGCAGTTCCGTCGGACAGAACACTGAAGCTTTCTTT.

The J gene is TRBJ2-2, the V gene TRBV19; TRBD1 agrees at 10 bases. From germline, CDR1 is LNHDA and CDR2 SQIVND (reference sequence). V lost 4 bases, J lost 4 bases, and 3 bases stayed unmatched. This CDR3 contains 15 residues. The CDR3: CASSRRTGGTGELFF. The CDR3 bases are TGTGCCAGTAGTAGGCGGACAGGGGGCACCGGGGAGCTGTTTTTT.

The chain couples TRBV19 to TRBJ2-2, with D tentatively TRBD1 (6 bases). V shed 2 bases and J shed 2 bases, with 12 bases lying between them. Germline V gives CDR1 LNHDA, CDR2 SQIVND (reference sequence). The CDR3 runs 16 residues. The CDR3 sequence is CASSIRKGDNTGELFF. Written as DNA, the CDR3 is TGTGCCAGTAGTATACGGAAGGGGGACAACACCGGGGAGCTGTTTTTT.

V and J are TRBV25-1 and TRBJ1-4; 11 bases line up with TRBD1. The CDR3 length is 15 residues. From germline, CDR1 is MGHDK and CDR2 SYGVNS. Trimming removed 5 bases from V and 8 bases from J; junction bases left unmatched: 7. CDR3 in DNA: TGTGCCAGCAGTCGGGCTGGGACAGGGGGAGAAAAACTGTTTTTT. As protein: CASSRAGTGGEKLFF. Full variable domain (rest looked up from reference TRBV25-1 and TRBJ1-4): EADIYQTPRYLVIGTGKKITLECSQTMGHDKMYWYQQDPGMELHLIHYSYGVNSTEKGDLSSESTVSRIRTEHFPLTLESARPSHTSQYLCASSRAGTGGEKLFFGSGTQLSVL.

The chain has TRBV27 and TRBJ1-6; D may be TRBD1 (6 bases). Germline values: CDR1 MNHEY, CDR2 SMNVEV (reference sequence). The V end lost 9 bases, the J end lost 8 bases, and 23 bases lay between the germline ends. The CDR3 sequence is 16 residues long. CDR3 residues: CASRPGAGGGDSPLHF. The DNA for the CDR3 is TGTGCCAGTCGACCCGGGGCAGGAGGGGGGGATTCACCCCTCCACTTT.

J is TRBJ2-1 and V is TRBV3-1 (or the pseudogene TRBV3-2); 9 bases are shared with TRBD2. The germline gives CDR1 LGHDT, CDR2 YNNKEL (reference sequence). V lost 7 bases and J lost 1; bases outside the gene matches: 8. The CDR3 has 16 residues. For the CDR3, the DNA is TGTGCCAGCAATTCGGCGGGGGGGCTTTCCTACAATGAGCAGTTCTTC. It yields the protein CASNSAGGLSYNEQFF.

The V call is TRBV4-3, the J call TRBJ1-5; 7 bases are shared with TRBD1. V shed 0 bases and J 5 bases; nucleotides not matched to a gene: 1. CDR3 length equals 14 residues. Germline V gene lookup returns CDR1 LGHNA and CDR2 YSLEER. CDR3 DNA: TGCGCCAGCAGCCAAGATCAGGGGGATCAGCCCCAGCATTTT. Translated: CASSQDQGDQPQHF.

The V gene is TRBV24-1, the J gene TRBJ2-7; 13 nucleotides line up with TRBD2. CDR1 is KGHDR, CDR2 SFDVKD, per germline. The junction had 1 base not matched to a gene; V was cut back by 1 base and J by 5 bases. This CDR3 region has 15 residues. The CDR3, as DNA: TGTGCCACCAGTGATTTTACTAGCGGGGGGGACGAGCAGTACTTC. It is translated as CATSDFTSGGDEQYF.

The CDR3 coding sequence is TGTGCCAGCAGCCCAAGAGGCCCCTCGGTATTCACAGATACGCAGTATTTT. Translated: CASSPRGPSVFTDTQYF. V usage is TRBV9 and J usage is TRBJ2-3; D call uncertain. Germline CDR1 and CDR2: SGDLS and YYNGEE. The CDR3 extends over 17 amino acids. Trimming took 4 bases from V and 2 from J, leaving 20 bases between them.

This clone was counted only a few times. The V gene is TRBV28, the J gene TRBJ2-7; the match to TRBD2 covers 8 bases. The trim removed 5 bases at V and 1 base at J, leaving 7 bases unmatched. The CDR3 length is 15 residues. The germline gives CDR1 MDHEN, CDR2 SYDVKM. CDR3 amino acids: CASSPRGGRSYEQYF. The CDR3 DNA reads as TGTGCCAGCAGTCCCCGGGGGGGGCGTTCCTACGAGCAGTACTTC.

V gene TRBV28 combines with J gene TRBJ2-5; 10 nucleotides line up with TRBD1. V shed 8 bases and J 5 bases; nucleotides not matched to a gene: 8. The CDR3 contains 14 residues. CDR1 is MDHEN and CDR2 is SYDVKM in the germline V gene. CDR3 in DNA: TGTGCCAGCTCCGGACAGGGGGTATTGGAGACCCAGTACTTC. This gives the protein CASSGQGVLETQYF. Full variable domain (rest looked up from reference TRBV28 and TRBJ2-5): DVKVTQSSRYLVKRTGEKVFLECVQDMDHENMFWYRQDPGLGLRLIYFSYDVKMKEKGDIPEGYSVSREKKERFSLILESASTNQTSMYLCASSGQGVLETQYFGPGTRLLVL.

This chain joins TRBV24-1 and TRBJ2-1; unclear D gene. The germline V gene has CDR1 KGHDR and CDR2 SFDVKD. The CDR3 consists of 13 residues. V shed 4 bases and J shed 7 bases, with 10 bases lying between them. CDR3 in amino acids: CATSDPGRNEQFF. Here the CDR3 DNA reads TGTGCCACCAGTGACCCCGGTCGGAATGAGCAGTTCTTC.

In nucleotides, the CDR3 is TGTGCCAGCCCCAGAGGGGGAAACACCATATATTTT. Translation: CASPRGGNTIYF. This chain connects TRBV12-3 or TRBV12-4 to TRBJ1-3; D gene uncertain. CDR3 length: 12 amino acids. Deletions cut 8 bases from V and 4 bases from J, with 9 bases between.

This clone was detected once. The V gene is TRBV30, the J gene TRBJ1-6; 8 bases agree with TRBD1. The CDR3 sequence is 15 residues long. The germline V gene encodes CDR1 GTSNPN and CDR2 SVGIG (reference sequence). The V segment lost 3 bases and the J segment 8 bases; nucleotides outside the gene matches: 9. The CDR3: CAWSRGQGAHSPLHF. In DNA form, the CDR3 reads TGTGCCTGGAGCCGCGGGCAGGGGGCACATTCACCCCTCCACTTT.

This clone was detected many times. The gene calls are TRBV2 and TRBJ1-3; tentatively, D is TRBD1 (5 bases). The CDR3 covers 15 residues. Germline CDR1 and CDR2: SNHLY and FYNNEI. Trimming took 9 bases from V and 2 from J, leaving 17 bases between them. For the CDR3, the DNA is TGTGCCAGTAAACTTCAGGGTGGACCTGGAAACACCATATATTTT. It codes for CASKLQGGPGNTIYF.

This clone was seen a few times. The J gene is TRBJ2-1, the V gene TRBV15; D not certain. CDR1 is LNHNV, CDR2 YYDKDF, per germline (reference sequence). V was trimmed by 1 base and J by 5 bases, leaving 9 bases between them. The CDR3 has 14 amino acids. The CDR3 DNA reads TGTGCCACCAGCAGAGGACGACTGGACAATGAGCAGTTCTTC. As protein: CATSRGRLDNEQFF.

The chain joins TRBV7-8 to TRBJ1-5; D is uncertain. V lost 1 base and J 1 base, leaving 8 bases between the germline ends. In germline, CDR1 is SGHVS, CDR2 FQNEAQ. The length of the CDR3 is 15 residues. CDR3 coding DNA: TGTGCCAGCAGCTTAGACCTAGTGAGCAATCAGCCCCAGCATTTT. It encodes CASSLDLVSNQPQHF. Full variable domain (rest looked up from reference TRBV7-8 and TRBJ1-5): GAGVSQSPRYKVAKRGQDVALRCDPISGHVSLFWYQQALGQGPEFLTYFQNEAQLDKSGLPSDRFFAERPEGSVSTLKIQRTQQEDSAVYLCASSLDLVSNQPQHFGDGTRLSIL.

The chain carries TRBV9 and TRBJ2-7, with TRBD2 matching over 14 bases. J was trimmed by 4 bases and V by 3 bases; bases with no gene match: 3. The CDR3 extends over 15 amino acids. The germline CDR1 and CDR2 sequences are SGDLS and YYNGEE. The DNA for the CDR3 is TGTGCCAGCAGCGCGGGACTAGCGGGAGAATACGAGCAGTACTTC. It codes for CASSAGLAGEYEQYF.

This chain joins TRBV28 and TRBJ2-1; D may be TRBD2 (5 bases). There are 14 residues in the CDR3. The germline CDR1 and CDR2 sequences are MDHEN and SYDVKM. The V and J ends lost 6 bases and 4 bases respectively, with 13 bases between them. CDR3 DNA: TGTGCCAGCAGGGATAGCGCAATTTACAATGAGCAGTTCTTC. Translated: CASRDSAIYNEQFF.

The CDR3 loop is CASSHKNVNTEAFF. The CDR3 DNA sequence: TGTGCCAGCAGTCACAAAAACGTGAACACTGAAGCTTTCTTT. V and J are TRBV6-5 and TRBJ1-1; D unclear. V lost 5 bases and J 0 bases, leaving 10 bases between the germline ends. Germline V gives CDR1 MNHEY, CDR2 SVGAGI. This CDR3 is 14 amino acids long.